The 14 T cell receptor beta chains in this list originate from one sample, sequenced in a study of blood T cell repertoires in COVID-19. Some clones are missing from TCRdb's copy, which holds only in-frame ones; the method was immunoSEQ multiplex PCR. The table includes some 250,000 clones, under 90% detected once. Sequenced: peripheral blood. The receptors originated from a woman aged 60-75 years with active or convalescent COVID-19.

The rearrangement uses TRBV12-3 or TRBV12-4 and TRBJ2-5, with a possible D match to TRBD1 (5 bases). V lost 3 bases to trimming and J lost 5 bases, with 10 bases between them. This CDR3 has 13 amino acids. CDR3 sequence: CASSFQGAETQYF. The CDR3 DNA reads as TGTGCCAGCAGTTTTCAAGGGGCGGAGACCCAGTACTTC.

The CDR3 sequence is CASRQPGGAYNEQFF. The CDR3 nucleotides read TGTGCCAGCAGACAGCCAGGGGGTGCCTACAATGAGCAGTTCTTC. The J gene is TRBJ2-1, the V gene TRBV6-5, with 7 bases identical to TRBD1. Germline V lookup: CDR1 MNHEY, CDR2 SVGAGI. V was clipped by 6 bases and J by 2 bases; unmatched bases: 7. This CDR3 comprises 15 residues.

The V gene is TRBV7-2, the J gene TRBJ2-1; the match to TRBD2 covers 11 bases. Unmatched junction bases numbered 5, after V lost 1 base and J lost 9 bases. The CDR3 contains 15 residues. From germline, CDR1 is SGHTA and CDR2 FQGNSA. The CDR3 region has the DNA TGTGCCAGCAGCTTAGTAGCGGGGGGGCAAGTTGAGCAGTTCTTC. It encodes CASSLVAGGQVEQFF.

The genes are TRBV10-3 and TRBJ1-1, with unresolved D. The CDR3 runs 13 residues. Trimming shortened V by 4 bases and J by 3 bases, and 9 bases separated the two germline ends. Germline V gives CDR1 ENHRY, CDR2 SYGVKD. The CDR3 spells CAISAGLDTEAFF. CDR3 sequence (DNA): TGTGCCATCAGTGCAGGACTAGACACTGAAGCTTTCTTT.

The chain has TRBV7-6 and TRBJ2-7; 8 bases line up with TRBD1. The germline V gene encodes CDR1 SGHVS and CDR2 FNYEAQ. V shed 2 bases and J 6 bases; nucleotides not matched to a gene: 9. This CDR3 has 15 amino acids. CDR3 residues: CASSLPDRGPFEQYF. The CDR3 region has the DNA TGTGCCAGCAGCTTACCCGACAGGGGACCGTTCGAGCAGTACTTC.

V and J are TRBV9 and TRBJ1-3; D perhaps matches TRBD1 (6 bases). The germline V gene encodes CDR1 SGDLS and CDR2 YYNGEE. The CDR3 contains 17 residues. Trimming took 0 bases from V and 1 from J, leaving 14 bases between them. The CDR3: CASSVGGRVGSGNTIYF. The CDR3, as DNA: TGTGCCAGCAGCGTAGGGGGGCGGGTAGGTTCTGGAAACACCATATATTTT.

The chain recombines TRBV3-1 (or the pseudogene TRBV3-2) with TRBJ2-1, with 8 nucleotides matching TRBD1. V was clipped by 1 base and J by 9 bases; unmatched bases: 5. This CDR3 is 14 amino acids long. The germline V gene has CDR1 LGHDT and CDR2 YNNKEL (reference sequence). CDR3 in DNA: TGTGCCAGCAGCCAAGTCAGACAGGGGAGTGAGCAGTTCTTC. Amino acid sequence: CASSQVRQGSEQFF.

The CDR3 spells CASSLSGERYNEQFF. CDR3 in DNA: TGTGCCAGCAGCCTAAGCGGGGAAAGGTACAATGAGCAGTTCTTC. This chain connects TRBV7-6 to TRBJ2-1; TRBD2 matches 7 bases. This CDR3 contains 15 residues. Germline CDR1 SGHVS, CDR2 FNYEAQ. V lost 5 bases to trimming and J lost 4 bases; unmatched junction nucleotides: 8.

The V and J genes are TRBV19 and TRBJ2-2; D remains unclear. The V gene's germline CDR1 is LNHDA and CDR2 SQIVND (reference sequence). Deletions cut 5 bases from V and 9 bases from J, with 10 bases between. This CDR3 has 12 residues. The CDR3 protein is CASSLGRRELFF. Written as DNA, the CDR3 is TGTGCCAGTAGTCTTGGCCGCCGGGAGCTGTTTTTT.

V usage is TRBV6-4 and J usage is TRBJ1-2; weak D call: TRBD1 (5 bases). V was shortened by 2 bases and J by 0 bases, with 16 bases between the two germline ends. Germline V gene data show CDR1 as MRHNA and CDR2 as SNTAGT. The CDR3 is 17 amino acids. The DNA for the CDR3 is TGTGCCAGCAGTGACAACAGCGGGGGGTTCCCTAACTATGGCTACACCTTC. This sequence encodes CASSDNSGGFPNYGYTF.

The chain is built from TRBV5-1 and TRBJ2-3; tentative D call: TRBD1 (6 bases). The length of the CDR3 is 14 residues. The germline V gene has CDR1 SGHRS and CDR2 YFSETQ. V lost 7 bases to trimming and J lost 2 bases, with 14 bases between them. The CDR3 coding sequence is TGCGCCAGCGGTATAGGGGGAGTCACAGATACGCAGTATTTT. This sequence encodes CASGIGGVTDTQYF.

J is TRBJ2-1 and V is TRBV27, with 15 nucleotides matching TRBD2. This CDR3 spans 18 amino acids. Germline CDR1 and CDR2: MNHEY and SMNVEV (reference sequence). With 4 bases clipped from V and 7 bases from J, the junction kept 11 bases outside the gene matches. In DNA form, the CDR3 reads TGTGCCAGCAGTTCCCCCCAGGGGGGACTAGCGGGGGGAAATGAGCAGTTCTTC. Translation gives CASSSPQGGLAGGNEQFF.

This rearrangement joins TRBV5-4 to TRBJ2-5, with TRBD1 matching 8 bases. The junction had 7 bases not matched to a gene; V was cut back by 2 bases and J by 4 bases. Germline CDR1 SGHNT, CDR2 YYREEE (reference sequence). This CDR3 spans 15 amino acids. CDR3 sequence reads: CASSLGQGRRETQYF. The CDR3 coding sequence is TGTGCCAGCAGCTTAGGACAGGGTCGACGAGAGACCCAGTACTTC.

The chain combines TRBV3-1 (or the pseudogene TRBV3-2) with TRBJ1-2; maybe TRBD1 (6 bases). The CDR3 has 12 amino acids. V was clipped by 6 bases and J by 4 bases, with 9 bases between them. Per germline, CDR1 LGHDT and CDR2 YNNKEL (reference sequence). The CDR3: CASRADSYGYTF. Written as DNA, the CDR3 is TGTGCCAGCAGGGCGGACAGCTATGGCTACACCTTC.